This T cell receptor (beta chain) was obtained from a study of cytomegalovirus exposure and HLA in healthy donors. Regarding the study as a whole: Later analysis demonstrated an association between a missense DCLRE1C variant and TCR beta V- and J-gene trimming.

The PCR made use of 60 Vbeta and 13 Jbeta primers. Generated by immunoSEQ multiplex PCR, the TCRdb table keeps only in-frame clones and is missing some. The sample holds some 270,000 clones, over 70% seen once. The CDR3 runs 12 residues. Trimming stripped 4 bases from V and 7 bases from J, with 8 bases between. Germline-derived CDR1 and CDR2 are SNHLY and FYNNEI. About this clone itself: What it binds is not known. Other DNA sequences in the same sample also yield this CDR3.

Sequences were obtained from PBMCs. This clonotype originated in a girl aged 2 to 9 in good health and CMV-seronegative. J is TRBJ2-1 and V is TRBV2, with D uncertain. The CDR3 DNA follows: TGTGCCAGCAGTGGTGGCCGTAATGAGCAGTTCTTC. Translating gives CASSGGRNEQFF.